The sequence of this T cell receptor (beta chain) was determined in a study of response to subunit inactivated influenza vaccine. This clonotype was counted between two and nine times. Its specificity is unknown. One entry per CDR3 protein, called by TCRdb with MiXCR from the RT-PCR reads. The data show hundreds of thousands of distinct CDR3 sequences, less than 20% seen once. Points from the study as a whole: Each seasonal influenza vaccination, the authors suggested, recruits few new T cells.

The clonotype was recovered from a man over 45 who received an inactivated influenza vaccine. The specimen was PBMCs from blood, collected around 5 days after vaccination.

CDR3 in DNA: TGCGCCAGCAGCTTGGCGGCAGGGGGTAGGATGGATTCACCCCTCCACTTT. Its translation: CASSLAAGGRMDSPLHF. The chain has TRBV5-1 and TRBJ1-6, with 7 positions matching TRBD1. This CDR3 is built from 17 residues. Per germline, CDR1 SGHRS and CDR2 YFSETQ. V shed 0 bases and J 8 bases; nucleotides not matched to a gene: 11. Variable domain in full (rest from reference TRBV5-1 and TRBJ1-6): KAGVTQTPRYLIKTRGQQVTLSCSPISGHRSVSWYQQTPGQGLQFLFEYFSETQRNKGNFPGRFSGRQFSNSRSEMNVSTLELGDSALYLCASSLAAGGRMDSPLHFGNGTRLTVT.